The present entry profiles one TCR beta chain with its context. Sequencing used immunoSEQ multiplex PCR; TCRdb keeps in-frame clones, though not all of them. The data hold over 250,000 clones, with 80% to 90% observed a single time. These data belong to a study of blood T cell repertoires in COVID-19. The germline CDR1 and CDR2 sequences are MNHEY and SVGAGI. Trimming removed 2 bases at V and 0 bases at J, with 13 bases between. There are 16 residues in the CDR3. The clonotype originates from a woman under 30 who had recovered from COVID-19. J is TRBJ1-1 and V is TRBV6-5; D remains unclear. The source material was PBMCs or T cells enriched from blood (not recorded which). In DNA, the CDR3 is TGTGCCAGCAGTTACGGATCAGGCATCATGAACACTGAAGCTTTCTTT. Its translation: CASSYGSGIMNTEAFF.